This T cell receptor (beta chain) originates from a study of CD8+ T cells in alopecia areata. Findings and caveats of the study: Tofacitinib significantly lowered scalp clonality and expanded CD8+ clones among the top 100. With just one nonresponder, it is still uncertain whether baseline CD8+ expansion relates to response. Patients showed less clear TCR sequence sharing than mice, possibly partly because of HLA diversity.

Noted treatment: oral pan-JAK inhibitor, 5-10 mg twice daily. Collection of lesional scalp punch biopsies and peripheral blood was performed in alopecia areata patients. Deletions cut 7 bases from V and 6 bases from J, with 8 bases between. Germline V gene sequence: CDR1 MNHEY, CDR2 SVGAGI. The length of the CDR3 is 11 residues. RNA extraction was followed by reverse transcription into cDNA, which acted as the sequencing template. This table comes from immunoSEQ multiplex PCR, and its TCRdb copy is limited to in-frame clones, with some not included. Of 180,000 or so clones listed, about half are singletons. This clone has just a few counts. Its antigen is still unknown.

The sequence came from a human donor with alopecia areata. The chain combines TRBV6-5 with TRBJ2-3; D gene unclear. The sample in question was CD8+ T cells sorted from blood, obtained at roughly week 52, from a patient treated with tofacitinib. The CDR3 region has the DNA TGTGCCAGCACCCGGCGGGATACGCAGTATTTT. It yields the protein CASTRRDTQYF.